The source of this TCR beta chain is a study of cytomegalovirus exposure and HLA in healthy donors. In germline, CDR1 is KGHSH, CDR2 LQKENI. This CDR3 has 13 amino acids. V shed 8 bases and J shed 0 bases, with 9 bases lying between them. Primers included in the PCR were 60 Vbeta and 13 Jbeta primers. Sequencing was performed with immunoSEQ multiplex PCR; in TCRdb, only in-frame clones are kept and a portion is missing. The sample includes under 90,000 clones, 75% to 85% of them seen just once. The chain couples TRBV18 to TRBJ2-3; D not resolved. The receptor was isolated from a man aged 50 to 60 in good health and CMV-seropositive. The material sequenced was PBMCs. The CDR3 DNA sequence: TGTGCCAGCGGCCAACAGAGCACAGATACGCAGTATTTT. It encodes CASGQQSTDTQYF.